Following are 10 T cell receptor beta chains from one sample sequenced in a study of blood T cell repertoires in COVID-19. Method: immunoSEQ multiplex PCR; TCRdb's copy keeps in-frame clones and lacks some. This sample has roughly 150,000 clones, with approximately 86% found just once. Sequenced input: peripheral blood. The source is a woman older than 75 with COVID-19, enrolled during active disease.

This CDR3 reads CASSTAGRQPQHF. In DNA form, the CDR3 reads TGTGCCAGCAGTACCGCGGGGAGGCAGCCCCAGCATTTT. The chain employs TRBV2 and TRBJ1-5; no firm D call. The germline V gene encodes CDR1 SNHLY and CDR2 FYNNEI. V was pared by 5 bases and J by 7 bases, with 12 bases between. There are 13 residues in the CDR3.

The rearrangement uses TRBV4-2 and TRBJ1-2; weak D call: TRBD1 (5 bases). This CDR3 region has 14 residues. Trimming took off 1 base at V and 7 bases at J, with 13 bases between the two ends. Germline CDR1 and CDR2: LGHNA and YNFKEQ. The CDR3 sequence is CASSQARQGGGYTF. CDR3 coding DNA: TGTGCCAGCAGCCAAGCAAGGCAGGGTGGTGGCTACACCTTC.

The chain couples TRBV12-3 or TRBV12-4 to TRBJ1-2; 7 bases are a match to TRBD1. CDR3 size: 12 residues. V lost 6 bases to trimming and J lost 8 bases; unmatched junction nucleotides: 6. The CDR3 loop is CASSPYRGGYTF. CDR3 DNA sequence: TGTGCCAGCAGCCCCTACAGGGGCGGCTACACCTTC.

The CDR3 is CASSLSSGEQFF. The CDR3 coding sequence is TGTGCCAGCAGCCTGAGCAGCGGCGAGCAGTTCTTC. The V and J genes are TRBV7-3 and TRBJ2-1, with D tentatively TRBD2 (5 bases). V gave up 5 bases and J gave up 10 bases, with 12 bases separating them. CDR3 size: 12 residues. Germline CDR1 and CDR2: SGHTA and FQGTGA.

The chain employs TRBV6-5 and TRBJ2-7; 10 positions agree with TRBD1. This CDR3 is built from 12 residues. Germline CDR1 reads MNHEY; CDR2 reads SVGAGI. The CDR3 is CASGQGPMGQYF. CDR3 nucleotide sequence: TGTGCTTCGGGACAGGGGCCTATGGGGCAGTACTTC.

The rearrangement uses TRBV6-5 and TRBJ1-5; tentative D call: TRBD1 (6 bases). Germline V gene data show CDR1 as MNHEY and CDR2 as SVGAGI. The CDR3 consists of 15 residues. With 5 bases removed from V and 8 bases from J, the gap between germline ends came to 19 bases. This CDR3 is CASSRLGGPRKPQHF. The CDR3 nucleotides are TGTGCCAGCAGTCGACTCGGGGGGCCGAGGAAGCCCCAGCATTTT.

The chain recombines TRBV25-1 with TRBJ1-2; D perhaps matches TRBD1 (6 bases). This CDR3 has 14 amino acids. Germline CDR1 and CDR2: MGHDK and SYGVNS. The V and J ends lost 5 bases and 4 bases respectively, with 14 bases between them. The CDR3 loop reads CASSPPGARYGYTF. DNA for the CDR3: TGTGCCAGCAGTCCTCCAGGGGCCCGCTATGGCTACACCTTC.

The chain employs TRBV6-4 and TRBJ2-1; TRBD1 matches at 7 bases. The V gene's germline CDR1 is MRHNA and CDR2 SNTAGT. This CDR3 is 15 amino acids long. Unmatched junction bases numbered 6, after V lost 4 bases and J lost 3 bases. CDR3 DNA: TGTGCCAGCAGTGCTGACAGGGTGGACTACAATGAGCAGTTCTTC. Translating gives CASSADRVDYNEQFF.

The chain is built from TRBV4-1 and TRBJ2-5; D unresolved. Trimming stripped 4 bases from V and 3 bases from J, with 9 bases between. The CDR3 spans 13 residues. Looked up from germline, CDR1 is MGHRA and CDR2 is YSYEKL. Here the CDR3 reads CASSLHDKETQYF. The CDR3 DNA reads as TGCGCCAGCAGCCTCCACGACAAAGAGACCCAGTACTTC.

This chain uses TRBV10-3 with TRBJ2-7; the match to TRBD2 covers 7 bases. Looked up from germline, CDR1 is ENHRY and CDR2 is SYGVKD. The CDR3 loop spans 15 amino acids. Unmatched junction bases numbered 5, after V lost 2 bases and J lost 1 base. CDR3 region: CAISEDGRGSYEQYF. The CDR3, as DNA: TGTGCCATCAGTGAGGATGGGAGGGGATCCTACGAGCAGTACTTC.